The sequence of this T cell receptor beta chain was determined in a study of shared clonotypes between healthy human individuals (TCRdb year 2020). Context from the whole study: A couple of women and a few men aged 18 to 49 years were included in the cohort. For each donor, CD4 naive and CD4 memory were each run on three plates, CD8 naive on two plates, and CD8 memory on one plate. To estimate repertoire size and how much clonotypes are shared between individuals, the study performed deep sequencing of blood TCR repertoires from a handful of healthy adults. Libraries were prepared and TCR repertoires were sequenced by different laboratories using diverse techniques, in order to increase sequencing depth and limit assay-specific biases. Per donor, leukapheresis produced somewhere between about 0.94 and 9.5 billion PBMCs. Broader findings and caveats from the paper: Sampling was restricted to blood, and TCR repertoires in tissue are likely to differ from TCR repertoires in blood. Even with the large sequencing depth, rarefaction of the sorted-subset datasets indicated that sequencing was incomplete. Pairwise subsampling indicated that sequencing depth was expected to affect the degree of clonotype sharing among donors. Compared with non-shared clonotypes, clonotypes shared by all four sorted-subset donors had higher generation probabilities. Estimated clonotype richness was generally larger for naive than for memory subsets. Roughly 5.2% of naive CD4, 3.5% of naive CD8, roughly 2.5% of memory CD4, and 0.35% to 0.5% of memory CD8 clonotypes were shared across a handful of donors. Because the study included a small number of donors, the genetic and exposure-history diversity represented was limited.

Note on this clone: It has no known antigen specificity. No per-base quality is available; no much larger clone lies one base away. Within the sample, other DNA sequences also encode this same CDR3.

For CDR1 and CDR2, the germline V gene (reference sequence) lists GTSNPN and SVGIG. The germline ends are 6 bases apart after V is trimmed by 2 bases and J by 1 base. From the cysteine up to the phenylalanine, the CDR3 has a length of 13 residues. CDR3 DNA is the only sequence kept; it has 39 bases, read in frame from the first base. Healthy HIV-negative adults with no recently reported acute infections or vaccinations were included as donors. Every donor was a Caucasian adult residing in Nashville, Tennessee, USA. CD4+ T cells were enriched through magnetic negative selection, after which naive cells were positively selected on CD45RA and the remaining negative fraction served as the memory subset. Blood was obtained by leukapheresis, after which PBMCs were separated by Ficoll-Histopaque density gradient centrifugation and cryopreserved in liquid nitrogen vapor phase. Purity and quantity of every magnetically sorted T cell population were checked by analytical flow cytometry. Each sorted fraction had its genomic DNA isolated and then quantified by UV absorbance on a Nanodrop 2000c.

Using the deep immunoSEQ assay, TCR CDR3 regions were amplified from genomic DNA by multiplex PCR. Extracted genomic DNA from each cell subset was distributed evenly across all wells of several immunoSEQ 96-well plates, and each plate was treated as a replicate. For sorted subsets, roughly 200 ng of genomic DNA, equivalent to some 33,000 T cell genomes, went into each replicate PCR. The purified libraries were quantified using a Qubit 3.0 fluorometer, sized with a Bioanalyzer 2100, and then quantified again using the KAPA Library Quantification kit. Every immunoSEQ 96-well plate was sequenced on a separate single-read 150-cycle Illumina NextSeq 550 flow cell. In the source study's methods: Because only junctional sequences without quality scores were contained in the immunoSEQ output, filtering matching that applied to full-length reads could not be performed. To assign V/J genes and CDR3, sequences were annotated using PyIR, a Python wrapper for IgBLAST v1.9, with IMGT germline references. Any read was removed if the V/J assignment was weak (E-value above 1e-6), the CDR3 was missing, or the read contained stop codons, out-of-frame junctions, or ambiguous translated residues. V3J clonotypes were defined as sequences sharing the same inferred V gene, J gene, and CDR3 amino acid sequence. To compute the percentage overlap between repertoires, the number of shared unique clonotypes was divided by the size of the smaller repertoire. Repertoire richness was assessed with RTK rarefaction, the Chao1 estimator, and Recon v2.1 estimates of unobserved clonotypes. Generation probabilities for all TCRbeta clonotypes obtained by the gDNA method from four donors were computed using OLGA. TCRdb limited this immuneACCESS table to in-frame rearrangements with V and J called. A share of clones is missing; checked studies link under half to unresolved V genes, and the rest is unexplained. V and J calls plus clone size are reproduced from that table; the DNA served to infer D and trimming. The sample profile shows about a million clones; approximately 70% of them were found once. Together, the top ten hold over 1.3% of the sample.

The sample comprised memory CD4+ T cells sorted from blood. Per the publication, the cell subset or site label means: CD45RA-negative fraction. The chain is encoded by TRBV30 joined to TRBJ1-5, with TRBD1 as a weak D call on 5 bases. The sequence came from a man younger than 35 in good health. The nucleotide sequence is TGTGCCTGGAGTCGGGACAGCAATCAGCCCCAGCATTTT. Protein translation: CAWSRDSNQPQHF.